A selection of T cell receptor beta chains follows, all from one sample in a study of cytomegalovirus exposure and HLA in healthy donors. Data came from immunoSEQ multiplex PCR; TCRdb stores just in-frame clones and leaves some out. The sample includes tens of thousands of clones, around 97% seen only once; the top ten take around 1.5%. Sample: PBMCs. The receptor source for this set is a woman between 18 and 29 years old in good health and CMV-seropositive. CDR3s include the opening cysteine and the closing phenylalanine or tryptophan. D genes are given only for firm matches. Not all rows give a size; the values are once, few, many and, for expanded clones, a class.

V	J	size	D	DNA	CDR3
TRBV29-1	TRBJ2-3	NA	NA	TGCAGCGTTGAAGATTACGGGAGTGGGTATACGCAGTATTTT	CSVEDYGSGYTQYF
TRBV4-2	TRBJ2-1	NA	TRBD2	TGTGCCAGCAGCCAAGACCAGGCCCGCAGCGGGAGAGAAGAGCAGTTCTTC	CASSQDQARSGREEQFF
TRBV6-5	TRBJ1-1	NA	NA	TGTGCCAGCAGTTTACAGCCGAACACTGAAGCTTTCTTT	CASSLQPNTEAFF
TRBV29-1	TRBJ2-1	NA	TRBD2	TGCAGCGTTGAAGTGGTTAGCGGGAGGGAAAGCTCCTACAATGAGCAGTTCTTC	CSVEVVSGRESSYNEQFF
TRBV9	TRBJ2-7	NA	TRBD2	TGTGCCAGCAGCGTAGCGGGAGGGTTCTACGAGCAGTACTTC	CASSVAGGFYEQYF
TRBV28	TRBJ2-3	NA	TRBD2	TGTGCCAGCAGCCTTTTTGAGCGGGAGATAGATACGCAGTATTTT	CASSLFEREIDTQYF
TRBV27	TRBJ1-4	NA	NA	TGTGCCAGCAGTTTATCCCCCCATCCCGGCGGTGCAACTAATGAAAAACTGTTTTTT	CASSLSPHPGGATNEKLFF
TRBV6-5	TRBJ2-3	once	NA	TGTGCCAGCAGTTACCTCGGGGTCTCAGATACGCAGTATTTT	CASSYLGVSDTQYF
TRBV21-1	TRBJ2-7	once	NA	TGTGCCAGCAGCAGATGGGAGGACAGGGGATACGAGCAGTACTTC	CASSRWEDRGYEQYF
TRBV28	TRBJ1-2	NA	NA	TGTGCCAGCAGTTCTGGCTTGCCAGGGGTGAACTATGGCTACACCTTC	CASSSGLPGVNYGYTF
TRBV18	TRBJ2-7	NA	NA	TGTGCCAGCTCACCACTAGTTACCACCCCTTACGAGCAGTACTTC	CASSPLVTTPYEQYF
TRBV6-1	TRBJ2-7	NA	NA	TGTGCCAGCAGTGAGGGGCTCGGAGCCTACGAGCAGTACTTC	CASSEGLGAYEQYF
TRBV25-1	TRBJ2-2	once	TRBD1	TGTGCCAGCAGTGAATGGACAGGGTCAGGCGGGGAGCTGTTTTTT	CASSEWTGSGGELFF
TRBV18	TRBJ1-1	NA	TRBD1	TGTGCCAGCTCGGGACAGGGTATGAACACTGAAGCTTTCTTT	CASSGQGMNTEAFF
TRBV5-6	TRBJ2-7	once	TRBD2	TGTGCCAGCAGCTTGGGGATTACTAGCGGGAGATACGAGCAGTACTTC	CASSLGITSGRYEQYF
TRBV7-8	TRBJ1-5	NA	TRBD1	TGTGCCAGCAGTCGTCGACAGGGAGGCAATCAGCCCCAGCATTTT	CASSRRQGGNQPQHF
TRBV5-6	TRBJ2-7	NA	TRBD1	TGTGCCAGCAGCACCGGGACAGGGGGCTACGAGCAGTACTTC	CASSTGTGGYEQYF
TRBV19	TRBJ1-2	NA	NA	TGTGCCAGTAGAGGAGGGGAAGGGGGCTACACCTTC	CASRGGEGGYTF
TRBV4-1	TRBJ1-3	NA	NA	TGCGCCAGCAGCGGCCTGCTTTCTGGAAACACCATATATTTT	CASSGLLSGNTIYF
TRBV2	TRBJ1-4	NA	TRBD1	TGTGCCAGCACCTTGGTAGGGGGCCCAACTAATGAAAAACTGTTTTTT	CASTLVGGPTNEKLFF
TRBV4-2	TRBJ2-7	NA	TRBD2	TGTGCCAGCAGCGTAGCGGGAGGCCACTCCTACGAGCAGTACTTC	CASSVAGGHSYEQYF
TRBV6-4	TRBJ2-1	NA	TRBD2	TGTGCCAGCAGTGAAGAGCTAGCGGAGTACAATGAGCAGTTCTTC	CASSEELAEYNEQFF
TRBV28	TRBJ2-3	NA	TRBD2	TGTGCCAGTATCCCCCTGGGGGGGGTCGAAGTAGCGGGAGGGCCTGCTTCGGTAGATACGCAGTATTTT	CASIPLGGVEVAGGPASVDTQYF